The clone carrying this T cell receptor (beta chain) was counted only a few times. The data derive from a study of blood T cell repertoires in COVID-19. Study-level information: Samples came from the United States, Italy and Spain, spanning acute and convalescent COVID-19. The analysed material was cDNA or gDNA that came from T cells, B-cell-depleted T cells, or PBMCs.

In the study's own analysis: It was from reference gene primer amplification that nucleated cell counts were estimated. Produced via immunoSEQ multiplex PCR; TCRdb's table is partial and in-frame only. V, J and clone size derive from that table, while D and trimming were established from the DNA sequence. The sample lists around 110,000 clones; about 89% were seen once. The CDR3 consists of 14 residues. Looked up from germline, CDR1 is SGHAT and CDR2 is FQNNGV. Between the trimmed V and J ends, which lost 2 bases and 3 bases, there was a span of 8 bases. The sequence was collected from a middle-aged man with active or convalescent COVID-19. The V and J genes are TRBV11-2 and TRBJ2-1; TRBD1 is a possible D gene (6 bases). The specimen sequenced was peripheral blood. DNA for the CDR3: TGTGCCAGCAGCTTAACAGGGAGCTACAATGAGCAGTTCTTC. This gives the protein CASSLTGSYNEQFF. The full variable domain, rest sourced from reference TRBV11-2 and TRBJ2-1, is EAGVAQSPRYKIIEKRQSVAFWCNPISGHATLYWYQQILGQGPKLLIQFQNNGVVDDSQLPKDRFSAERLKGVDSTLKIQPAKLEDSAVYLCASSLTGSYNEQFFGPGTRLTVL.